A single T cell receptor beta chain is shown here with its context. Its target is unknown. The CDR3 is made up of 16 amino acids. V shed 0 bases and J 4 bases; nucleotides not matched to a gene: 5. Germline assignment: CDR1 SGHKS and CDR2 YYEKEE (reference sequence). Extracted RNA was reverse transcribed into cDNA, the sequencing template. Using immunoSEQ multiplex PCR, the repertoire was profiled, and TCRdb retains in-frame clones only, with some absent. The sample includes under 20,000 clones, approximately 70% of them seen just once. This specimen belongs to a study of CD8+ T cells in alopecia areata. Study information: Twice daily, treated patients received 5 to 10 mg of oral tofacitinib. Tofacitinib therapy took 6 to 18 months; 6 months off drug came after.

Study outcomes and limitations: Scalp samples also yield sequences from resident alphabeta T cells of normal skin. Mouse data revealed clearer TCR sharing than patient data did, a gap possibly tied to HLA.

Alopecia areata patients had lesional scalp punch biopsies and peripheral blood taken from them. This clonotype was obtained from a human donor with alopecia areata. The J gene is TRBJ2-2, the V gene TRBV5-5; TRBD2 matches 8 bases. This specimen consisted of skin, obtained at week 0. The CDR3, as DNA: TGTGCCAGCAGCTTGGTGCGGGGGGCGGGCACCGGGGAGCTGTTTTTT. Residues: CASSLVRGAGTGELFF.